The 32 T cell receptor beta chains below were found in one sample sequenced in a study of T-cell memory formation after mild COVID-19. TCRdb passed the 5' RACE reads through MiXCR, listing each CDR3 protein once. The sample yields roughly 15,000 distinct CDR3 sequences, 23% seen once. The sample comprised PBMCs or a T cell subset sorted from them (not recorded which). The receptors shown here come from a man between 18 and 29 years old who had mild COVID-19 (a few samples of this study predate the infection). Cell type and time point are not known.

The chain links TRBV18 to TRBJ2-7; D is possibly TRBD2 (5 bases). The CDR3 length is 13 residues. The germline V and J ends were trimmed by 5 bases and 3 bases, with 11 bases remaining between them. Germline-derived CDR1 and CDR2 are KGHSH and LQKENI. As DNA, the CDR3 is TGTGCCAGCTCAACCGGACTTCTCTACGAGCAGTACGTC. It codes for CASSTGLLYEQYV.

This clonotype was detected ten times or more. The J gene is TRBJ1-2, the V gene TRBV6-5, with 7 bases lining up with TRBD1. Germline CDR1 is MNHEY and CDR2 is SVGAGI. The CDR3 runs to 12 residues. V lost 5 bases and J lost 9; bases outside the gene matches: 6. The CDR3 DNA reads TGTGCCAGCAGTCCTGACAGGGAGAGCTACACCTTC. This encodes CASSPDRESYTF.

This clonotype was detected a few times. The genes are TRBV7-2 and TRBJ2-7; perhaps TRBD2 as D (6 bases). V was pared by 5 bases and J by 5 bases, with 13 bases between. Germline loops: CDR1 SGHTA, CDR2 FQGNSA. The CDR3 is made up of 13 amino acids. The CDR3 DNA is TGTGCCAGCAGCCCCCTGGGGGGTCACGAGCAGTACTTC. Encoded protein: CASSPLGGHEQYF. The variable domain in full, completed from reference TRBV7-2 and TRBJ2-7, reads GAGVSQSPSNKVTEKGKDVELRCDPISGHTALYWYRQSLGQGLEFLIYFQGNSAPDKSGLPSDRFSAERTGGSVSTLTIQRTQQEDSAVYLCASSPLGGHEQYFGPGTRLTVT.

There are many counts of this clonotype. V gene TRBV11-3 combines with J gene TRBJ2-1; the D call may be TRBD1 or TRBD2 (6 bases each). Per the germline V gene, CDR1 is SGHNT and CDR2 is YENEEA. This CDR3 region has 14 residues. V dropped 5 bases and J dropped 5 bases, with 13 bases sitting between them. The CDR3 nucleotides are TGTGCCAGCAGCAAGGGGGGACAAGACAATGAGCAGTTCTTC. The encoded protein is CASSKGGQDNEQFF.

The chain is built from TRBV15 and TRBJ2-1; D unresolved. CDR3 length: 14 residues. Per germline, CDR1 LNHNV and CDR2 YYDKDF (reference sequence). V lost 2 bases, J lost 2 bases, and 7 bases lay in between. The CDR3 reads CATSRNRPYNEQFF. The CDR3 nucleotides read TGTGCCACCAGCAGAAACCGCCCCTACAATGAGCAGTTCTTC.

The V gene is TRBV12-3 or TRBV12-4, the J gene TRBJ2-7; 10 bases fit TRBD2. This CDR3 spans 14 amino acids. V shed 4 bases, J shed 3 bases, and the junction held 3 bases outside the gene matches. The CDR3 nucleotides read TGTGCCAGCAGTTCTAGCGGGGGAAGCTACGAGCAGTACTTC. It encodes CASSSSGGSYEQYF.

This clonotype was counted many times. This rearrangement joins TRBV20-1 to TRBJ1-2, with D unclear. Per the germline V gene, CDR1 is DFQATT and CDR2 is SNEGSKA (reference sequence). V shed 5 bases and J shed 13 bases, with 17 bases lying between them. The CDR3 is 11 residues long. DNA of the CDR3: TGCAGTGCTCCCACTCTGGAGGCCGGCACCTTC. Translated, it gives CSAPTLEAGTF.

This clonotype was seen at least ten times. The chain is built from TRBV28 and TRBJ1-1, with D possibly TRBD1 on 5 matching bases. The CDR3 totals 14 residues. Germline loops: CDR1 MDHEN, CDR2 SYDVKM. V dropped 5 bases and J dropped 4 bases, with 14 bases sitting between them. The CDR3, as DNA: TGTGCCAGCAGTCAAGGGGCGCGGGGCACTGAAGCTTTCTTT. Translation: CASSQGARGTEAFF.

This clonotype has a count of ten or more. The chain combines TRBV7-2 with TRBJ1-2; D not resolved. CDR3 length: 16 amino acids. Germline CDR1 SGHTA, CDR2 FQGNSA. V was shortened by 0 bases and J by 5 bases, with 16 bases between the two germline ends. The CDR3 reads CASSLAVLPGGYGYTF. DNA for the CDR3: TGTGCCAGCAGCTTAGCGGTGTTGCCAGGAGGTTATGGCTACACCTTC.

Only a few counts were recorded for this clonotype. The V and J genes are TRBV19 and TRBJ1-5; D ambiguous. Germline V gene sequence: CDR1 LNHDA, CDR2 SQIVND (reference sequence). This CDR3 region has 13 residues. With 3 bases removed from V and 9 bases from J, the gap between germline ends came to 12 bases. CDR3 amino acids: CASSIYGYWPQHF. CDR3 coding DNA: TGTGCCAGTAGTATCTACGGGTATTGGCCCCAGCATTTT.

The chain carries TRBV7-2 and TRBJ2-5; D may be TRBD2 (7 bases). Trimming shortened V by 4 bases and J by 5 bases, and 11 bases separated the two germline ends. The CDR3 contains 13 residues. Looked up from germline, CDR1 is SGHTA and CDR2 is FQGNSA. DNA of the CDR3: TGTGCCAGCAGCTCCCGGGGGGCTGAGACCCAGTACTTC. This gives the protein CASSSRGAETQYF.

This clonotype turned up a few times. The chain uses TRBV28 and TRBJ2-7, with 8 bases fitting TRBD2. The junction had 5 bases not matched to a gene; V was cut back by 8 bases and J by 2 bases. CDR3 length: 13 residues. Germline V gene sequence: CDR1 MDHEN, CDR2 SYDVKM. CDR3 nucleotides: TGTGCCAGCGCCTCGGGAGGGGCCTACGAGCAGTACGTC. Encoded protein: CASASGGAYEQYV.

V and J are TRBV5-1 and TRBJ2-5; D possibly uses TRBD1 or TRBD2 (5 bases each). This CDR3 is built from 14 residues. V was pared by 1 base and J by 2 bases, with 9 bases between. From germline, CDR1 is SGHRS and CDR2 YFSETQ. The CDR3 is CASSLYGGQETQYF. The CDR3 DNA reads as TGCGCCAGCAGCTTGTATGGGGGTCAAGAGACCCAGTACTTC.

This clonotype was counted ten times or more. This chain connects TRBV19 to TRBJ1-2; TRBD1 might be the D (5 bases). V gave up 5 bases and J gave up 6 bases, with 25 bases separating them. This CDR3 has 17 residues. The germline CDR1 and CDR2 sequences are LNHDA and SQIVND (reference sequence). The CDR3 sequence: CASSPGARGYFYDGYTF. The DNA of the CDR3 is TGTGCCAGTAGTCCGGGCGCTCGGGGGTATTTTTATGATGGCTACACCTTC. The whole variable domain, filled in from reference TRBV19 and TRBJ1-2, reads DGGITQSPKYLFRKEGQNVTLSCEQNLNHDAMYWYRQDPGQGLRLIYYSQIVNDFQKGDIAEGYSVSREKKESFPLTVTSAQKNPTAFYLCASSPGARGYFYDGYTFGSGTRLTVV.

This clonotype was seen ten or more times. J is TRBJ2-1 and V is TRBV6-5; 8 positions match TRBD2. Trimming removed 5 bases from V and 7 bases from J; junction bases left unmatched: 10. The CDR3 totals 15 residues. Germline CDR1 and CDR2: MNHEY and SVGAGI. The CDR3 DNA is TGTGCCAGCAGTCAAGGGACTAGTCGAGGGAATGAGCAGTTCTTC. It is translated as CASSQGTSRGNEQFF.

This clonotype was seen ten or more times. The V gene is TRBV12-3 or TRBV12-4, the J gene TRBJ2-5, with TRBD1 matching over 9 bases. V gave up 6 bases and J gave up 5 bases; unmatched junction bases: 25. This CDR3 is 20 amino acids long. The CDR3 here is CASRLKPPDGTGKSDETQYF. Here the CDR3 DNA reads TGTGCCAGCAGACTGAAGCCCCCAGATGGGACAGGGAAATCCGACGAGACCCAGTACTTC.

This clonotype showed up many times. V is TRBV5-1 and J is TRBJ2-7; D possibly corresponds to TRBD1 (5 bases). This CDR3 spans 13 amino acids. Deletions cut 3 bases from V and 5 bases from J, with 12 bases between. Germline CDR1 and CDR2: SGHRS and YFSETQ. Here the CDR3 DNA reads TGCGCCAGCAGCTGGGGCCTTCGGGACGAGCAGTACTTC. This sequence encodes CASSWGLRDEQYF.

This rearrangement joins TRBV5-4 to TRBJ2-3, with a possible D match to TRBD2 (6 bases). The CDR3 has 13 residues. CDR1 and CDR2 from the germline V gene are SGHNT and YYREEE (reference sequence). V was trimmed by 2 bases and J by 3 bases, leaving 7 bases between them. The chain's CDR3 is CASSFRGTDTQYF. The CDR3 region has the DNA TGTGCCAGCAGCTTCCGGGGGACAGATACGCAGTATTTT. Complete variable domain (other parts from reference TRBV5-4 and TRBJ2-3): ETGVTQSPTHLIKTRGQQVTLRCSSQSGHNTVSWYQQALGQGPQFIFQYYREEENGRGNFPPRFSGLQFPNYSSELNVNALELDDSALYLCASSFRGTDTQYFGPGTRLTVL.

This clonotype was recorded many times. V and J are TRBV9 and TRBJ2-6; D gene unclear. Between the trimmed V and J ends, which lost 0 bases and 1 base, there was a span of 11 bases. The CDR3 has 17 amino acids. The germline CDR1 and CDR2 sequences are SGDLS and YYNGEE. The CDR3 sequence: CASSVVWGLSGANVLTF. CDR3 DNA sequence: TGTGCCAGCAGCGTAGTTTGGGGTTTGTCTGGGGCCAACGTCCTGACTTTC.

This chain connects TRBV6-2 or TRBV6-3 to TRBJ2-5, with D maybe TRBD2 (7 bases). The CDR3 is made up of 15 amino acids. With 10 bases removed from V and 0 bases from J, the gap between germline ends came to 18 bases. The germline gives CDR1 MNHEY, CDR2 SVGEGT. CDR3 in amino acids: CATRTGGEYQETQYF. CDR3 nucleotides: TGTGCCACCAGAACGGGGGGCGAGTACCAAGAGACCCAGTACTTC.

The chain has TRBV11-1 and TRBJ2-7, with 8 bases aligning to TRBD1. In germline, CDR1 is SGHAT, CDR2 FQDESV (reference sequence). The CDR3 is made up of 13 amino acids. J was trimmed by 4 bases and V by 6 bases; bases with no gene match: 5. CDR3 DNA: TGTGCCAGCAGTCCTACAGGGGGATACGAGCAGTACTTC. It is translated as CASSPTGGYEQYF.

This clonotype has ten or more counts. The chain combines TRBV6-5 with TRBJ1-5; the D gene is possibly TRBD1 (5 bases). Germline values: CDR1 MNHEY, CDR2 SVGAGI. The CDR3 is 15 amino acids. V gave up 6 bases and J gave up 0 bases, with 12 bases separating them. The CDR3 DNA sequence: TGTGCCAGCAGCAACGAGGGGTATAGCAATCAGCCCCAGCATTTT. This codes for CASSNEGYSNQPQHF.

This clonotype was seen ten or more times. In nucleotides, the CDR3 is TGTGCCAGCAGCCACTTGGGCGGGGGGTACACCGGGGAGCTGTTTTTT. It codes for CASSHLGGGYTGELFF. The chain has TRBV7-3 and TRBJ2-2; 8 bases align to TRBD2. V trimming: 5 bases; J trimming: 3 bases; junction bases outside the gene matches: 8. Germline V gene sequence: CDR1 SGHTA, CDR2 FQGTGA. This CDR3 is built from 16 residues.

Ten or more counts support this clonotype. The chain is built from TRBV9 and TRBJ1-6; a weak D match, TRBD1 (6 bases). This CDR3 region has 13 residues. Looked up from germline, CDR1 is SGDLS and CDR2 is YYNGEE. Trimming took off 2 bases at V and 7 bases at J, with 7 bases between the two ends. The CDR3 reads CASSVDRNSPLHF. The CDR3 DNA follows: TGTGCCAGCAGCGTCGACAGGAATTCACCCCTCCACTTT.

In its sample, this clonotype ranks as medium-sized. This chain joins TRBV4-1 and TRBJ2-2; D remains ambiguous. Germline loops: CDR1 MGHRA, CDR2 YSYEKL. The CDR3 runs to 15 residues. Trimming stripped 1 base from V and 1 base from J, with 7 bases between. The chain's CDR3 is CASSQVAGNTGELFF. CDR3 nucleotides: TGCGCCAGCAGCCAAGTAGCAGGGAACACCGGGGAGCTGTTTTTT.

V usage is TRBV20-1 and J usage is TRBJ2-3; D may be TRBD2 (6 bases). CDR1 and CDR2 from the germline V gene are DFQATT and SNEGSKA (reference sequence). The CDR3 is 17 residues long. Trimming removed 3 bases at V and 0 bases at J, with 19 bases between. The CDR3 is CSARYLARGTSTDTQYF. The CDR3 DNA reads as TGCAGTGCTAGGTATCTAGCGCGAGGAACTAGCACAGATACGCAGTATTTT.

This clonotype was counted many times. J is TRBJ1-4 and V is TRBV7-9, with D unclear. The length of the CDR3 is 15 residues. V was cut by 3 bases and J by 4 bases, with 12 bases left in between. The germline gives CDR1 SEHNR, CDR2 FQNEAQ (reference sequence). For the CDR3, the DNA is TGTGCCAGCAGCTTCGGAACGATAATTAATGAAAAACTGTTTTTT. Translated, it gives CASSFGTIINEKLFF.

This clonotype was seen ten or more times. This chain connects TRBV28 to TRBJ1-6; D is unresolved. The CDR3 has 12 amino acids. The germline V gene encodes CDR1 MDHEN and CDR2 SYDVKM. Trimming left V 1 base short and J 13 bases short, with 8 bases between. The CDR3 bases are TGTGCCAGCAGTTTATCGTTACCGCCCCTCCACTTT. This encodes CASSLSLPPLHF.

The chain uses TRBV6-1 and TRBJ1-1; no definite D call. The CDR3 has 14 residues. In germline, CDR1 is MNHNS, CDR2 SASEGT. The V end was cut by 2 bases, the J end by 4 bases, with 11 bases between. The chain's CDR3 is CASSETPSTTEAFF. Here the CDR3 DNA reads TGTGCCAGCAGTGAAACGCCTTCGACCACTGAAGCTTTCTTT.

This clonotype occurred many times. The J gene is TRBJ1-3, the V gene TRBV12-3 or TRBV12-4; no definite D call. Trimming removed 0 bases at V and 0 bases at J, with 12 bases between. CDR3 length: 17 amino acids. CDR3 region: CASSLAWTGDSGNTIYF. CDR3 DNA: TGTGCCAGCAGTTTAGCCTGGACGGGAGACTCTGGAAACACCATATATTTT.

This clonotype was counted many times. The junction shows a germline mismatch at one end, possibly a read error. The V gene is TRBV6-5, the J gene TRBJ2-1; 9 bases fit TRBD2. Germline V gene data show CDR1 as MNHEY and CDR2 as SVGAGI. The CDR3 has 16 amino acids. The CDR3 loop is CASNYFGSGGLQEQFF. CDR3 nucleotide sequence: TGTGCCAGCAATTACTTCGGGAGCGGGGGGTTGCAGGAGCAGTTCTTC.

This clonotype was observed a handful of times. The V and J genes are TRBV4-1 and TRBJ2-1; 7 nucleotides agree with TRBD1. Germline V lookup: CDR1 MGHRA, CDR2 YSYEKL. The V segment lost 3 bases and the J segment 0 bases; nucleotides outside the gene matches: 5. This CDR3 contains 16 residues. The CDR3 bases are TGCGCCAGCAGCCACGGACAGGAGAGCTCCTACAATGAGCAGTTCTTC. Its protein is CASSHGQESSYNEQFF.